Shown below are 8 T cell receptor beta chains from a single sample sequenced in a study of T-cell memory formation after mild COVID-19. TCRdb re-derived calls from the 5' RACE reads in MiXCR, one entry per CDR3 protein. The sample includes under 450,000 distinct CDR3 sequences, around a fifth seen only once; the top ten take roughly a fifth. Sequencing was performed on PBMCs or a T cell subset sorted from them (not recorded which). The source is a man between 18 and 35 years old who had mild COVID-19 (a few samples of this study predate the infection). Cell type and time point are not known.

This clonotype was seen a few times. The chain employs TRBV4-2 and TRBJ2-2; D is unclear. Germline assignment: CDR1 LGHNA and CDR2 YNFKEQ. V dropped 0 bases and J dropped 6 bases, with 2 bases sitting between them. The CDR3 is made up of 12 amino acids. The CDR3 loop is CASSQDSGELFF. CDR3 bases: TGTGCCAGCAGCCAAGACTCCGGGGAGCTGTTTTTT.

This clonotype was observed a few times. The rearrangement links TRBV6-1 to TRBJ2-7; D might be TRBD2 (7 bases). The V gene lost 3 bases and the J gene lost 2 bases, with 11 bases spanning the gap. The CDR3 is made up of 14 amino acids. The germline V gene encodes CDR1 MNHNS and CDR2 SASEGT. CDR3 in DNA: TGTGCCAGCAGTGACAGGGGAGGGCCCTACGAGCAGTACTTC. Its protein product is CASSDRGGPYEQYF.

The chain links TRBV7-2 to TRBJ1-2; D perhaps matches TRBD1 (5 bases). The CDR3 totals 15 residues. Germline V gene data show CDR1 as SGHTA and CDR2 as FQGNSA. The ends were cut back, 1 base at V and 4 bases at J, with 13 bases in the middle. The CDR3 spells CASSLEGEAGYGYTF. Here the CDR3 DNA reads TGTGCCAGCAGCTTAGAAGGGGAGGCCGGCTATGGCTACACCTTC. Drawing the rest from reference TRBV7-2 and TRBJ1-2, the complete variable domain is GAGVSQSPSNKVTEKGKDVELRCDPISGHTALYWYRQSLGQGLEFLIYFQGNSAPDKSGLPSDRFSAERTGGSVSTLTIQRTQQEDSAVYLCASSLEGEAGYGYTFGSGTRLTVV.

The V and J genes are TRBV4-1 and TRBJ1-1; D is ambiguous. The length of the CDR3 is 12 residues. V lost 5 bases, J lost 5 bases, and 9 bases lay in between. Germline lookup yields CDR1 MGHRA and CDR2 YSYEKL. DNA for the CDR3: TGCGCCAGCAGCAACCGGGGTACTGAAGCTTTCTTT. Its protein product is CASSNRGTEAFF.

The rearrangement joins TRBV7-3 to TRBJ2-2, with D tentatively TRBD1 (5 bases). Between the trimmed V and J ends, which lost 4 bases and 0 bases, there was a span of 15 bases. Germline assignment: CDR1 SGHTA and CDR2 FQGTGA. There are 17 residues in the CDR3. CDR3 region: CASSSDTDTANTGELFF. CDR3 nucleotide sequence: TGTGCCAGCAGCTCCGACACGGACACTGCGAACACCGGGGAGCTGTTTTTT. The entire variable domain, with the rest obtained from reference TRBV7-3 and TRBJ2-2, is as follows: GAGVSQTPSNKVTEKGKYVELRCDPISGHTALYWYRQSLGQGPEFLIYFQGTGAADDSGLPNDRFFAVRPEGSVSTLKIQRTERGDSAVYLCASSSDTDTANTGELFFGEGSRLTVL.

The chain links TRBV4-1 to TRBJ2-7; D possibly corresponds to TRBD1 (5 bases). CDR1 MGHRA and CDR2 YSYEKL come from the germline V gene. Trimming cost V 2 bases and J 6 bases, with 14 bases left between them. The CDR3 covers 14 residues. CDR3 residues: CASSQSQGTGEQYF. CDR3 bases: TGCGCCAGCAGCCAAAGCCAGGGTACGGGCGAGCAGTACTTC.

The chain is built from TRBV5-1 and TRBJ2-3, with D perhaps matching TRBD2 (6 bases). The CDR3 spans 15 residues. V was clipped by 0 bases and J by 6 bases, with 14 bases between them. CDR1 and CDR2 (germline): SGHRS, YFSETQ. This CDR3 is CASSLASRRGDTQYF. In DNA, the CDR3 is TGCGCCAGCAGCTTGGCCAGTCGCCGGGGGGATACGCAGTATTTT.

The genes are TRBV19 and TRBJ1-5; 8 bases fit TRBD1. In germline, CDR1 is LNHDA, CDR2 SQIVND (reference sequence). The length of the CDR3 is 16 residues. V lost 5 bases, J lost 5 bases, and 11 bases stayed unmatched. CDR3 coding DNA: TGTGCCAGTAGTCCCCCCGGGACAGGACGTTATCAGCCCCAGCATTTT. Residues: CASSPPGTGRYQPQHF.